This entry describes one TCR beta chain. As yet, its antigen is unknown. Germline V gene lookup returns CDR1 MNHEY and CDR2 SMNVEV (reference sequence). This CDR3 spans 15 amino acids. Trimming left V 0 bases short and J 2 bases short, with 9 bases between. The sample is drawn from a study of T cell responses to AZD1222 COVID-19 vaccine. Broader study findings: Seropositive AZD1222 recipients at baseline numbered only 6 or 7.

TCRdb's table, derived via immunoSEQ multiplex PCR, lists solely in-frame clones and lacks some. Here the sample spans more than 80,000 clones, around 86% being singletons. This clonotype was obtained from an adult in good health. The chain uses TRBV27 and TRBJ2-3; perhaps TRBD2 as D (6 bases). Sequences were derived from peripheral blood, sampled on day 0 of AZD1222 vaccination. CDR3 region: CASSLSAGFTDTQYF. The CDR3 region has the DNA TGTGCCAGCAGTTTATCGGCGGGGTTCACAGATACGCAGTATTTT.